A selection of T cell receptor beta chains follows, all from one sample in a study of T cells in Graves' hyperthyroidism and ophthalmopathy. TCRdb ran MiXCR on the multiplex PCR reads and lists one entry per CDR3 protein. The table includes 500,000 to 650,000 distinct CDR3 sequences, around 13% detected once. The source material was blood. The receptors here all came from a woman aged 45 to 65 with Graves' ophthalmopathy. Each CDR3 is given with its conserved first and last residue. Each record gives: V gene, J gene, D gene, clone size, CDR3 protein, CDR3 DNA. D genes are given only for firm matches. Clone size is not always given. Where it is, it says once, few, many or a class for expanded clones.

TRBV27	TRBJ2-1	NA	NA	CDSSLDRGYNEQFF	TGTGACAGCAGTTTAGATAGGGGCTACAATGAGCAGTTCTTC
TRBV7-2	TRBJ2-3	NA	many	CASSLDHSTDTQYF	TGTGCCAGCAGCTTAGACCACAGCACAGATACGCAGTATTTT
TRBV5-5	TRBJ2-7	TRBD2	many	CASSLGVTSVYEQYF	TGTGCCAGCAGCTTGGGAGTGACTAGCGTATACGAGCAGTACTTC
TRBV28	TRBJ2-7	TRBD2	many	CASSYEGLAGTYEQYF	TGTGCCAGCAGCTATGAGGGACTAGCGGGGACCTACGAGCAGTACTTC
TRBV28	TRBJ2-7	TRBD1	many	CASRTYITGGEQYF	TGTGCCAGCAGGACCTACATAACAGGGGGCGAGCAGTACTTC
TRBV4-2	TRBJ2-1	TRBD2	many	CASSQGNSGGYNEQFF	TGTGCCAGCAGCCAAGGGAATAGCGGGGGGTACAATGAGCAGTTCTTC
TRBV6-5	TRBJ1-2	NA	many	CASSYGGLRGYTF	TGTGCCAGCAGTTACGGCGGTCTCAGAGGCTACACCTTC
TRBV28	TRBJ2-7	NA	many	CASSLRGTSSYEQYF	TGTGCCAGCAGCCTTCGGGGGACAAGCTCCTACGAGCAGTACTTC
TRBV27	TRBJ1-2	NA	few	CASSHQGFGYTF	TGTGCCAGCAGTCACCAGGGCTTTGGCTACACCTTC
TRBV3-1	TRBJ2-5	TRBD2	many	CASSQDGLAQETQYF	TGTGCCAGCAGCCAAGACGGACTAGCTCAAGAGACCCAGTACTTC
TRBV7-8	TRBJ1-5	NA	NA	CASSLELRNQTQHF	TGTGCCAGCAGCTTAGAACTGAGAAATCAGACCCAGCATTTT
TRBV27	TRBJ1-4	NA	NA	CASSLSKGNNEKLFF	TGTGCCAGCAGTTTATCGAAGGGGAATAATGAAAAACTGTTTTTT
TRBV28	TRBJ1-5	TRBD1	many	CASSLSAGGNQPQHF	TGTGCCAGCAGTTTATCGGCAGGGGGAAATCAGCCCCAGCATTTT
TRBV2	TRBJ1-1	NA	many	CASSEEQGVRAFF	TGTGCCAGCAGTGAGGAACAGGGTGTTAGAGCTTTCTTT
TRBV29-1	TRBJ2-3	NA	few	CSVVSPGPFTDTQYF	TGCAGCGTTGTTTCTCCCGGACCATTCACAGATACGCAGTATTTT
TRBV27	TRBJ2-5	NA	NA	CASSFRGSPETQYF	TGTGCCAGCAGTTTCCGTGGTAGCCCGGAGACCCAGTACTTC
TRBV12-3/TRBV12-4	TRBJ2-1	TRBD2	many	CASTFGLAGGNEQFF	TGTGCCAGCACCTTCGGGCTAGCGGGAGGAAATGAGCAGTTCTTC
TRBV7-2	TRBJ2-2	NA	many	CASSNRPPTTNTGELFF	TGTGCCAGCAGCAATAGACCGCCCACAACGAACACCGGGGAGCTGTTTTTT
TRBV6-1	TRBJ2-2	NA	NA	CASSAQISGELFF	TGTGCCAGCAGTGCGCAAATATCCGGGGAGCTGTTTTTT
TRBV12-3/TRBV12-4	TRBJ1-1	NA	many	CASSTFLPRAMNTEAFF	TGTGCCAGCAGTACTTTCTTACCCAGGGCCATGAACACTGAAGCTTTCTTT
TRBV20-1	TRBJ2-1	TRBD2	many	CSAGFSGRVINEQFF	TGCAGTGCGGGTTTTAGCGGGAGGGTAATCAATGAGCAGTTCTTC
TRBV6-2/TRBV6-3	TRBJ1-5	TRBD1	many	CASSYPLGQGRGQPQHF	TGTGCCAGCAGTTACCCTCTTGGACAGGGAAGGGGTCAGCCCCAGCATTTT
TRBV4-1	TRBJ1-5	TRBD1	NA	CASSPRTGLQPQHF	TGCGCCAGCAGCCCTAGGACAGGTCTCCAGCCCCAGCATTTT
TRBV2	TRBJ2-7	NA	many	CASSEAVQGYEQYF	TGTGCCAGCAGTGAAGCGGTACAGGGCTACGAGCAGTACTTC
TRBV7-6	TRBJ2-5	NA	many	CASSPPGRPQETQYF	TGTGCCAGCAGCCCCCCCGGGCGGCCCCAAGAGACCCAGTACTTC
TRBV7-9	TRBJ2-1	TRBD2	many	CASSPRGGLAGINEQFF	TGTGCCAGCAGCCCAAGAGGCGGACTAGCGGGCATCAATGAGCAGTTCTTC
TRBV2	TRBJ1-1	NA	once	CASSDGRGTEAFF	TGTGCCAGCAGTGACGGCAGGGGCACTGAAGCTTTCTTT
TRBV29-1	TRBJ1-1	TRBD1	many	CSGGTAVNTEAFF	TGCAGCGGAGGGACAGCCGTGAACACTGAAGCTTTCTTT
TRBV30	TRBJ1-5	NA	once	CAWSVKGYQPQHF	TGTGCCTGGAGCGTGAAGGGGTATCAGCCCCAGCATTTT
TRBV10-3	TRBJ2-1	NA	many	CAISESMLGSSYNEQFF	TGTGCCATCAGTGAGTCGATGCTCGGGAGCTCCTACAATGAGCAGTTCTTC
TRBV30	TRBJ1-5	NA	many	CAWSVTGSHQPQHF	TGTGCCTGGAGTGTTACAGGGTCGCATCAGCCCCAGCATTTT
TRBV28	TRBJ2-5	NA	many	CASRRRGARETQYF	TGTGCCAGCAGACGGAGGGGGGCGCGCGAGACCCAGTACTTC
TRBV7-9	TRBJ1-1	NA	few	CASSLGAGLEAFF	TGTGCCAGCAGCTTAGGGGCAGGGCTTGAAGCTTTCTTT
TRBV7-3	TRBJ2-1	NA	NA	CASSLIADGYNEQFF	TGTGCCAGCAGCTTAATAGCGGACGGCTACAATGAGCAGTTCTTC
TRBV11-2	TRBJ2-3	TRBD2	many	CASTILAGFADTQYF	TGTGCCAGCACCATACTAGCGGGATTCGCAGATACGCAGTATTTT
TRBV7-2	TRBJ2-3	TRBD2	many	CASSPWTSGSPRDTQYF	TGTGCCAGCAGCCCCTGGACTAGCGGGAGTCCCAGAGATACGCAGTATTTT